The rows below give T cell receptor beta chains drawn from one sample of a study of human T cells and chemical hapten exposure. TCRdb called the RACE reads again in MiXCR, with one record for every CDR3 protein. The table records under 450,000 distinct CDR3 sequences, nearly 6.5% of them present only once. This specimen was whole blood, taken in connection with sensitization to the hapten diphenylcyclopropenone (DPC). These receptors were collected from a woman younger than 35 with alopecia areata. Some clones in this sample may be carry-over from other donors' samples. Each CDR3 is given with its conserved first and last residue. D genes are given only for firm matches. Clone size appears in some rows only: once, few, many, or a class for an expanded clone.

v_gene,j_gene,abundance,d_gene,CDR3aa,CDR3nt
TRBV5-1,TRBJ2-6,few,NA,CASSWGHQSSGANVLTF,TGCGCCAGCAGCTGGGGACATCAGAGCTCTGGGGCCAACGTCCTGACTTTC
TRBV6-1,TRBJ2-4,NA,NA,CASRTGLGDIQYF,TGTGCCAGCAGGACGGGTCTCGGGGACATTCAGTACTTC
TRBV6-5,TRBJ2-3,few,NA,CASSLGRGFTDTQYF,TGTGCCAGCAGCCTGGGCAGGGGATTCACAGATACGCAGTATTTT
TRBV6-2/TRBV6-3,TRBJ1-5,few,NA,CAGAGDGNQPQHF,TGTGCCGGTGCCGGGGACGGCAATCAGCCCCAGCATTTT
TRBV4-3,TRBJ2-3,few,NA,CASSQDLGDSASTDTQYF,TGCGCCAGCAGCCAAGATTTGGGTGATAGTGCTAGCACAGATACGCAGTATTTT
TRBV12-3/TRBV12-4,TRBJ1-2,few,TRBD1,CASMDRGRGNYGYTF,TGTGCCAGCATGGACAGGGGGCGTGGGAACTATGGCTACACCTTC
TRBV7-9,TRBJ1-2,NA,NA,CASRGNLNYGYTF,TGTGCCAGCAGAGGAAATCTTAACTATGGCTACACCTTC
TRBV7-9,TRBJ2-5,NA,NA,CASSSRRGGQETQYF,TGTGCCAGCAGCTCCCGGCGGGGCGGACAAGAGACCCAGTACTTC
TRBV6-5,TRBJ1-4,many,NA,CASSYRQANEKLFF,TGTGCCAGCAGTTACAGACAAGCTAATGAAAAACTGTTTTTT
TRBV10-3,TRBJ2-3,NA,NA,CAISGLETDTQYF,TGTGCCATCAGTGGTCTAGAGACAGATACGCAGTATTTT
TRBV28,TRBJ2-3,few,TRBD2,CASSSPGLAGTDTQYF,TGTGCCAGCAGTTCCCCCGGACTAGCGGGGACAGATACGCAGTATTTT
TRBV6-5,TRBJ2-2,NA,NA,CASSYGRLLNTGELFF,TGTGCCAGCAGTTACGGAAGACTTCTGAACACCGGGGAGCTGTTTTTT
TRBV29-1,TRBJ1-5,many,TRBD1,CSPLKDRYSNQPQHF,TGCAGCCCCCTAAAGGACAGGTATAGCAATCAGCCCCAGCATTTT
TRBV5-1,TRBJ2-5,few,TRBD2,CASSLARTRSTETQYF,TGCGCCAGCAGCTTGGCCAGGACTAGATCCACGGAGACCCAGTACTTC
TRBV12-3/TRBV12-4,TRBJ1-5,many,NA,CASSLFGGNQPQHF,TGTGCCAGCAGTCTCTTTGGAGGCAATCAGCCCCAGCATTTT
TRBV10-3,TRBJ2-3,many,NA,CAISGGGYTDTQYF,TGTGCCATCAGTGGTGGCGGGTACACAGATACGCAGTATTTT
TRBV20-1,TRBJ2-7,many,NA,CSARDNDYEQYF,TGCAGTGCTAGAGATAATGATTACGAGCAGTACTTC
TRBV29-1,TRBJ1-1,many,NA,CSVNQMVTAEAFF,TGCAGCGTAAATCAGATGGTAACCGCTGAAGCTTTCTTT
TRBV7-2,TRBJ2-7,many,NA,CASSEGYSTFYEQYF,TGTGCCAGCTCGGAGGGGTATTCGACCTTCTACGAGCAGTACTTC
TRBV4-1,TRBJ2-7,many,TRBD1,CASSQLDRDADEQYF,TGCGCCAGCAGCCAGTTAGACAGGGATGCCGACGAGCAGTACTTC
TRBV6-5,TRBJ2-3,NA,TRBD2,CTSRSLAGLTDTQYF,TGTACCAGCAGGTCCCTAGCGGGGCTCACAGATACGCAGTATTTT
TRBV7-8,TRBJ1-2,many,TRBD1,CASSLARPGTGERGGYTF,TGTGCCAGCAGCTTAGCCCGTCCCGGGACAGGGGAGAGAGGGGGCTACACCTTC
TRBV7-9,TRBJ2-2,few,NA,CASSWGDPHTGELFF,TGTGCCAGCAGCTGGGGTGATCCTCACACCGGGGAGCTGTTTTTT
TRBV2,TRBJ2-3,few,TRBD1,CASSTGTGGSGTDTQYF,TGTGCCAGCAGTACCGGGACAGGGGGTTCAGGCACAGATACGCAGTATTTT
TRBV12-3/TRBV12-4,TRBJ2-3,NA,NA,CASMRPPNTQYF,TGTGCCAGCATGCGCCCACCCAATACGCAGTATTTT
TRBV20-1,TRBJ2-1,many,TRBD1,CSAFLTGGREQFF,TGCAGTGCTTTTCTGACAGGGGGCCGAGAGCAGTTCTTC
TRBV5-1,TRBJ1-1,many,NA,CASSLKWDYLEAFF,TGCGCCAGCAGCTTAAAGTGGGATTACCTTGAAGCTTTCTTT
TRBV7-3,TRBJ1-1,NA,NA,CASSLAGARTEAFF,TGTGCCAGCAGCCTTGCAGGGGCTCGAACTGAAGCTTTCTTT
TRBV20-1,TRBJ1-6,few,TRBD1,CSARGDSSYNSPLHF,TGCAGTGCTAGAGGGGACAGCTCCTATAATTCACCCCTCCACTTT
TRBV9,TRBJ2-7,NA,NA,CASSETPALSYEQYF,TGTGCCAGCAGCGAAACACCGGCCCTCTCCTACGAGCAGTACTTC
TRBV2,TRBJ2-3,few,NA,CASSEGGTHTQYF,TGTGCCAGCAGTGAAGGGGGGACTCATACGCAGTATTTT
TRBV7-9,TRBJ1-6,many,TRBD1,CASSSWTGGNSPLHF,TGTGCCAGCAGCTCATGGACAGGGGGTAATTCACCCCTCCACTTT
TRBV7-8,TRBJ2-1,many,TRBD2,CASSYPVGGVDEQFF,TGTGCCAGCAGCTACCCCGTGGGGGGGGTCGATGAGCAGTTCTTC
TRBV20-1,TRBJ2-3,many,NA,CSARRGGALDTQYF,TGCAGTGCTAGGAGGGGGGGTGCCTTGGATACGCAGTATTTT
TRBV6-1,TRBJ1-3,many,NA,CASSEALGPTGNTIYF,TGTGCCAGCAGTGAAGCGCTGGGTCCCACTGGAAACACCATATATTTT
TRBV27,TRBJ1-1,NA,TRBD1,CASSLSQGAEAFF,TGTGCCAGCAGTTTAAGTCAGGGGGCTGAAGCTTTCTTT
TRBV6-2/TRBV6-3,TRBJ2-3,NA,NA,CASRRYDTQYF,TGTGCCAGCAGACGTTACGATACGCAGTATTTT
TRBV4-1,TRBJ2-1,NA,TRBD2,CTSSQGTGLAGYNEQFF,TGCACCAGCAGCCAGGGGACCGGACTAGCTGGCTACAATGAGCAGTTCTTC
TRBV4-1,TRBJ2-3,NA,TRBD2,CASSQGPMRTSAPTDTQYF,TGCGCCAGCAGCCAAGGCCCGATGAGGACTAGCGCGCCTACAGATACGCAGTATTTT
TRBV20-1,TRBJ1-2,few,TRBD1,CSVGTAVSNHGYTF,TGCAGTGTAGGGACAGCCGTTTCTAATCATGGCTACACCTTC
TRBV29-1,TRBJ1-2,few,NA,CSVDGSMSGYTF,TGCAGCGTTGATGGCAGTATGAGTGGCTACACCTTC
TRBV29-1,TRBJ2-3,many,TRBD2,CSVERLAGATDTQYF,TGCAGCGTTGAACGCCTAGCGGGGGCCACAGATACGCAGTATTTT
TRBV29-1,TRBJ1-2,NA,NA,CSVEGTDNYGYTF,TGCAGCGTTGAAGGGACAGACAACTATGGCTACACCTTC
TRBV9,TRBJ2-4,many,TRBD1,CASSGADRLVNF,TGTGCCAGCAGCGGAGCGGACAGGTTGGTGAACTTC
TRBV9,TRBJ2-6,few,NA,CASSVRGAGANVLTF,TGTGCCAGCAGCGTAAGAGGGGCTGGGGCCAACGTCCTGACTTTC
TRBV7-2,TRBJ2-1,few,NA,CASRGFLESSYNEQFF,TGTGCCAGCAGGGGATTTTTGGAGAGCTCCTACAATGAGCAGTTCTTC